The rows below give T cell receptor beta chains drawn from one sample of a study of control samples from healthy donors and cancer patients. Assay: immunoSEQ multiplex PCR; the TCRdb copy retains only in-frame clones and omits some. Altogether about 79,000 clones are present, over 85% being singletons, with the ten largest covering around 1.3%. Specimen: PBMCs. All receptors derive from a woman aged 40 to 55 with lung cancer. The CDR3 runs from the conserved cysteine through the conserved F or W. D genes are given only for firm matches. Size is omitted from some rows. Given values are once, few, many or a class for expanded clones.

clone_size j_call v_call d_call cdr3_aa cdr3_nt
. TRBJ1-1 TRBV28 . CASSPHRRSMNTEAFF TGTGCCAGCAGTCCACACAGAAGGTCTATGAACACTGAAGCTTTCTTT
. TRBJ2-7 TRBV29-1 TRBD1 CSVGTASYEQYF TGCAGCGTGGGGACAGCATCCTACGAGCAGTACTTC
. TRBJ2-3 TRBV14 TRBD2 CASSQEIGAGSTDTQYF TGTGCCAGCAGCCAAGAAATAGGAGCGGGGAGCACAGATACGCAGTATTTT
once TRBJ1-3 TRBV5-1 . CASSLGISGNTIYF TGCGCCAGCAGCTTGGGTATCTCTGGAAACACCATATATTTT
few TRBJ1-5 TRBV27 . CASTRNAGRDQPQHF TGTGCCAGCACCCGAAATGCAGGGAGGGATCAGCCCCAGCATTTT
once TRBJ2-1 TRBV5-8 TRBD2 CASSRERGQFF TGTGCCAGCAGCAGAGAGCGGGGACAGTTCTTC
. TRBJ2-1 TRBV9 TRBD1 CASSVARTGVPNNEQFF TGTGCCAGCAGCGTAGCTAGAACAGGGGTCCCGAACAATGAGCAGTTCTTC
. TRBJ1-1 TRBV13 TRBD1 CASQSRGTGETEAFF TGTGCCAGCCAAAGCCGGGGGACAGGGGAGACTGAAGCTTTCTTT
. TRBJ1-6 TRBV7-9 . CASSLVLGNNSPLHF TGTGCCAGCAGCTTAGTTCTGGGAAACAATTCACCCCTCCACTTT
. TRBJ2-7 TRBV19 TRBD1 CASSIDEDRSYEQYF TGTGCCAGTAGTATAGATGAGGACAGGTCCTACGAGCAGTACTTC
. TRBJ1-1 TRBV7-8 . CASSLSNTEAFF TGTGCCAGCAGCTTATCAAACACTGAAGCTTTCTTT
. TRBJ1-5 TRBV19 TRBD1 CASSIGDRERQPQHF TGTGCCAGTAGTATAGGGGACAGGGAGAGACAGCCCCAGCATTTT
. TRBJ2-7 TRBV4-1 TRBD1 CASSLGTEGNEQYF TGCGCCAGCAGCCTCGGGACAGAAGGGAACGAGCAGTACTTC
. TRBJ2-7 TRBV27 TRBD1 CASSFLWGQGSYEQYF TGTGCCAGCAGTTTTTTATGGGGACAGGGCTCCTACGAGCAGTACTTC
. TRBJ1-5 TRBV2 . CASSEGVLNQPQHF TGTGCCAGCAGTGAGGGGGTCCTCAATCAGCCCCAGCATTTT
. TRBJ2-2 TRBV7-6 . CASSLAGLALAGELFF TGTGCCAGCAGCTTAGCTGGGCTTGCTCTTGCCGGGGAGCTGTTTTTT
. TRBJ1-2 TRBV27 TRBD1 CASGPRDSLWHYGYTF TGTGCCAGCGGCCCCCGGGACAGTTTATGGCACTATGGCTACACCTTC
. TRBJ1-2 TRBV29-1 . CSVAAGGDYGYTF TGCAGCGTTGCGGCGGGGGGGGACTATGGCTACACCTTC
. TRBJ2-7 TRBV6-6 . CASKAGMSYEQYF TGTGCCAGCAAGGCAGGGATGTCCTACGAGCAGTACTTC
. TRBJ1-4 TRBV19 . CASSIGALANEKLFF TGTGCCAGTAGTATCGGAGCGCTTGCTAATGAAAAACTGTTTTTT
. TRBJ1-3 TRBV6-5 TRBD1 CASSYTMTGAGNTIYF TGTGCCAGCAGTTACACAATGACAGGGGCTGGAAACACCATATATTTT
. TRBJ2-7 TRBV5-1 TRBD1 CASSWAWDRGPLEQYF TGCGCCAGCAGCTGGGCGTGGGACAGGGGGCCCCTCGAGCAGTACTTC
once TRBJ2-7 TRBV6-4 TRBD1 CASSDGQGFPYEQYF TGTGCCAGCAGTGACGGACAGGGGTTCCCCTACGAGCAGTACTTC
. TRBJ1-2 TRBV11-3 . CASSSGRGDYGYTF TGTGCCAGCAGCTCCGGACGGGGGGATTATGGCTACACCTTC
. TRBJ2-2 TRBV4-2 . CASSLSQTSSAGELFF TGTGCCAGCAGCCTCAGCCAGACTAGTTCGGCCGGGGAGCTGTTTTTT
. TRBJ1-1 TRBV3-1/TRBV3-2 . CASSQEGSGQSAFF TGTGCCAGCAGCCAAGAGGGCTCGGGACAATCGGCTTTCTTT
once TRBJ2-3 TRBV5-5 . CASSVPVTTDTQYF TGTGCCAGCAGTGTTCCCGTTACCACAGATACGCAGTATTTT